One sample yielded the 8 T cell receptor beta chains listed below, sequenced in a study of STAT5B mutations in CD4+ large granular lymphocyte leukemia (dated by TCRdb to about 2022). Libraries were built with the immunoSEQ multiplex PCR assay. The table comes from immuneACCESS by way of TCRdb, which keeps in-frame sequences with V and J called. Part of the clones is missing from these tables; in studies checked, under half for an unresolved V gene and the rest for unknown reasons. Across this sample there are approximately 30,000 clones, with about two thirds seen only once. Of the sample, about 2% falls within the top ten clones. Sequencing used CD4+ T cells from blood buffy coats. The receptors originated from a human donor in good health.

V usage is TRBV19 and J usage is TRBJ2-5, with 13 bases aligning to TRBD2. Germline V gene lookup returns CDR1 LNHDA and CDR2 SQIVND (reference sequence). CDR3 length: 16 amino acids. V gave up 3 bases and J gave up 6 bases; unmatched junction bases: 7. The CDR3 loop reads CASSIQLAGGPKTQYF. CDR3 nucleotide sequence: TGTGCCAGTAGTATTCAACTAGCGGGGGGGCCGAAGACCCAGTACTTC.

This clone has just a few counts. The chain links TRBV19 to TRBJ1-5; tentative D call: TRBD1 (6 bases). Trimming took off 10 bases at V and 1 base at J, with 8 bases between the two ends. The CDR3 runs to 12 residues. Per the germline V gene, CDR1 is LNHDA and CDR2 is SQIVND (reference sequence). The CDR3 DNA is TGTGCCACCGGACAGAGCAATCAGCCCCAGCATTTT. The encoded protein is CATGQSNQPQHF.

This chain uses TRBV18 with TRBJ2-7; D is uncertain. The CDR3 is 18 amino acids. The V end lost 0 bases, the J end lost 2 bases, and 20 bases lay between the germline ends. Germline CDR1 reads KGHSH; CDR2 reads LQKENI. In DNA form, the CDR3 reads TGTGCCAGCTCACCACCGGGTACAGTGTCCGGAAGAACCTACGAGCAGTACTTC. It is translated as CASSPPGTVSGRTYEQYF.

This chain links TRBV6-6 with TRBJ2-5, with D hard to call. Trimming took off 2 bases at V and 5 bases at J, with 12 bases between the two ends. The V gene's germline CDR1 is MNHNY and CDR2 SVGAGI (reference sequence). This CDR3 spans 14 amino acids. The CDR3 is CASSYPSAWETQYF. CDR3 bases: TGTGCCAGCAGTTACCCCTCAGCTTGGGAGACCCAGTACTTC.

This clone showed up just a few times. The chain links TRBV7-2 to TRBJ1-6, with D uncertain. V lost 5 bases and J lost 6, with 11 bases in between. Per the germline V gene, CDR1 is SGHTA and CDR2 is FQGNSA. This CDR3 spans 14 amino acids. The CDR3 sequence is CASSVDSFNSPLHF. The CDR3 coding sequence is TGTGCCAGCAGCGTGGACTCTTTTAATTCACCCCTCCACTTT.

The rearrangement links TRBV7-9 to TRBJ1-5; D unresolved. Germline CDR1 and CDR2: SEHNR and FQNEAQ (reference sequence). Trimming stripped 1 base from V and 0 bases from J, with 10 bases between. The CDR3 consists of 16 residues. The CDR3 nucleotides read TGTGCCAGCAGCTTAGAGGCCGATTATAGCAATCAGCCCCAGCATTTT. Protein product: CASSLEADYSNQPQHF.

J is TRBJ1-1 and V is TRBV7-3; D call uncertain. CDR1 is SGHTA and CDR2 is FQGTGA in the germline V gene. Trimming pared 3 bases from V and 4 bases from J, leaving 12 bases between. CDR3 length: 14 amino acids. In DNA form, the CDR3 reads TGTGCCAGCAGCTTCTCCGGTGGAGTCACTGAAGCTTTCTTT. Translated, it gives CASSFSGGVTEAFF.

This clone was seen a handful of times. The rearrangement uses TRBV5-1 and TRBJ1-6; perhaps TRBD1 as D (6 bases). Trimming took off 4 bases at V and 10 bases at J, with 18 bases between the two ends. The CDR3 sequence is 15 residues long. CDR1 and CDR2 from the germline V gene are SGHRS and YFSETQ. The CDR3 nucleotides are TGCGCCAGCAGCGGGGGCCTCCAGGAAGGATCACCCCTCCACTTT. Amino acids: CASSGGLQEGSPLHF.